The TCR beta chain under discussion was sequenced for a study of regulatory T cells in long-lasting Graves disease. Overall study results and limits: New patients shared fewer public clonotypes (approximately 970) than persistent patients did (about 2,700).

Time point given: persistent/refractory GD, antithyroid drugs over 5 years with positive TRAb. Isolated PBMC RNA provided the starting material for the TCR library. In the case of this clonotype: Its antigen is not identified.

The CDR3 covers 15 residues. Germline CDR1 reads LGHDT; CDR2 reads YNNKEL (reference sequence). Trimming cost V 0 bases and J 1 base, with 9 bases left between them. Construction of the TCR beta libraries employed iRepertoire HTBI primers in conjunction with Arm-PCR of CDR3 regions. Methods used by the authors: Identified across the samples were around 62 TRBV segments and roughly 14 TRBJ segments. TCRdb reanalysed the multiplex PCR reads using MiXCR and keeps one entry per CDR3 protein. The V and J calls were determined by TCRdb, not by the authors. This sample has roughly 700,000 distinct CDR3 sequences, with approximately 31% found just once.

The source material was peripheral blood mononuclear cells (PBMCs), sampled when the disease was refractory, from a patient treated with antithyroid drugs. V is TRBV3-1 and J is TRBJ1-1, with D possibly being TRBD1 (5 bases). This receptor was obtained from a female donor with Graves disease. CDR3 coding DNA: TGTGCCAGCAGCCAAGAGGGGACGGCGAACACTGAAGCTTTCTTT. As protein: CASSQEGTANTEAFF.